This TCR beta chain was recovered during a study of cytomegalovirus exposure and HLA in healthy donors. Profiled with immunoSEQ multiplex PCR; TCRdb holds only in-frame clones, not every one. Here the sample spans 200,000 to 250,000 clones, over 65% being singletons. Trimming pared 5 bases from V and 4 bases from J, leaving 15 bases between. The CDR3 consists of 16 residues. From germline, CDR1 is MNHEY and CDR2 SMNVEV (reference sequence). There are many counts of this clone. Its antigen is not known. Study outcomes and limitations: A list of around 160 TCR beta chains associated with cytomegalovirus was given. The CMV antigen specificity of a few CMV-associated chains was confirmed through in vitro analysis.

Specimen: PBMCs. The J gene is TRBJ2-6, the V gene TRBV27; D gene unclear. The TCR sequence derives from a woman aged 18-35 years in good health and CMV-seronegative. The CDR3, as DNA: TGTGCCAGCAGTACCCGCTGGAATTCGGGGGCCAACGTCCTGACTTTC. It is translated as CASSTRWNSGANVLTF.